The 5 T cell receptor beta chains below all came from one sample that was sequenced in a study of T cells after posttransplantation cyclophosphamide. Cells defined as naive were viable CD3+CD4+ or CD3+CD8+ and CCR7+CD45RA+CD45RO-CD95-CD27+CD28+. Sequencing was performed with immunoSEQ multiplex PCR; in TCRdb, only in-frame clones are kept and a portion is missing. The data hold tens of thousands of clones, with roughly 90% observed a single time. Sequenced input: naive CD4+ T cells sorted from blood. The source of these receptors is a man younger than 40 in good health and a related stem cell transplant donor.

The gene calls are TRBV5-6 and TRBJ1-6, with 7 bases lining up with TRBD1. The CDR3 has 15 residues. Germline CDR1 and CDR2: SGHDT and YYEEEE. V gave up 4 bases and J gave up 7 bases; unmatched junction bases: 8. This CDR3 reads CASSGMTGTNSPLHF. The DNA of the CDR3 is TGTGCCAGCAGCGGAATGACAGGGACCAATTCACCCCTCCACTTT.

In DNA, the CDR3 is TGTGCCAGCAGTGAAGGGACAATCACCTTC. This translates into CASSEGTITF. The rearrangement joins TRBV2 to TRBJ1-2, with D possibly TRBD1 on 5 matching bases. Looked up from germline, CDR1 is SNHLY and CDR2 is FYNNEI. The V gene lost 1 base and the J gene lost 13 bases, with 7 bases spanning the gap. This CDR3 comprises 10 residues.

Remarks on this clone: A junction end diverges from the germline sequence, so it may reflect a read error. The rearrangement joins TRBV7-7 to TRBJ2-5; D is possibly TRBD1 (6 bases). This CDR3 comprises 14 residues. CDR1 is SSHAT and CDR2 is FNYEAQ in the germline V gene (reference sequence). CDR3 sequence (DNA): TGTGCTAGCAGCCGACGAACAGGGAAAGAGACCCAGTACTTC. Its translation is CASSRRTGKETQYF.

In DNA, the CDR3 is TGTGCCAGCGGCGGGGTAGCGGGGGCCCAAGAGACCCAGTACTTC. It codes for CASGGVAGAQETQYF. The V call is TRBV7-6, the J call TRBJ2-5, with 9 bases lining up with TRBD2. From germline, CDR1 is SGHVS and CDR2 FNYEAQ. The CDR3 runs 15 residues. The V gene end was trimmed by 8 bases and the J gene end by 1 base; junction bases not matched to a gene: 8.

The V and J genes are TRBV5-4 and TRBJ1-2; 8 bases are shared with TRBD1. The CDR3 is 15 amino acids. Germline V gene sequence: CDR1 SGHNT, CDR2 YYREEE (reference sequence). V shed 0 bases and J 8 bases; nucleotides not matched to a gene: 9. CDR3 DNA: TGTGCCAGCAGCTTGGAGGCAGGGGGCAGGGGAGGCTACACCTTC. This sequence encodes CASSLEAGGRGGYTF.